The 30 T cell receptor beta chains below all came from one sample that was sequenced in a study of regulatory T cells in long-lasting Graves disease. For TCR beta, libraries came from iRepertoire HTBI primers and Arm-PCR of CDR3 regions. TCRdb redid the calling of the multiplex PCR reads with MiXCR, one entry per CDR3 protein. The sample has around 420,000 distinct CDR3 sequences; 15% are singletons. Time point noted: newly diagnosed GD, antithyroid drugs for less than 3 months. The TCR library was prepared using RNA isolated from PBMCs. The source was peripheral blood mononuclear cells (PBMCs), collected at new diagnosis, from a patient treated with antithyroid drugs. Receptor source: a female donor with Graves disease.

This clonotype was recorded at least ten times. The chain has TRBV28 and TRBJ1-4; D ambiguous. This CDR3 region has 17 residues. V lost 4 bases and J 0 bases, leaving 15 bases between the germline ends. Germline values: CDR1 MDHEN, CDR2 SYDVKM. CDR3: CASSSAFDEATNEKLFF. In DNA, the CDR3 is TGTGCCAGCAGTTCTGCTTTTGATGAGGCAACTAATGAAAAACTGTTTTTT.

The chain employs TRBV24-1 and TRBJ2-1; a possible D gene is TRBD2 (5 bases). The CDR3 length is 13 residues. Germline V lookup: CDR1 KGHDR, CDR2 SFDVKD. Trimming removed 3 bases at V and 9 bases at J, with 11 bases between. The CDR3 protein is CATSDVASSEQFF. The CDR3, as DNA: TGTGCCACCAGTGATGTCGCTAGCAGTGAGCAGTTCTTC.

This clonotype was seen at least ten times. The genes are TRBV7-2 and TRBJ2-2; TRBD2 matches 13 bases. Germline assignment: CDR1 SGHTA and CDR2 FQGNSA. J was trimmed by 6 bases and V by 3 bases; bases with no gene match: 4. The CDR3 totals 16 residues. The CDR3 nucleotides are TGTGCCAGCAGCTTCGGACTAGCGGGAGTCCCCGGGGAGCTGTTTTTT. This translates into CASSFGLAGVPGELFF.

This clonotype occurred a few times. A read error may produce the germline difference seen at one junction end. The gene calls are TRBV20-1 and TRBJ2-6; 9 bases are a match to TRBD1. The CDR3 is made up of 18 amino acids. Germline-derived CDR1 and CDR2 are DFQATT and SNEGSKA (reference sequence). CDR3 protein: CSAGIAGTGLTGANVPTF. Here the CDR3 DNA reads TGCAGTGCGGGGATCGCCGGGACAGGGCTAACTGGGGCCAACGTCCCGACTTTC.

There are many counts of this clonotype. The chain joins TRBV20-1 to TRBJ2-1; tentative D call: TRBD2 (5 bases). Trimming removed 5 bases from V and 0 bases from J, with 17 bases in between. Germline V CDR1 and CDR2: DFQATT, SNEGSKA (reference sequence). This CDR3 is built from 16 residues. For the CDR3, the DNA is TGCAGTGCTTTTATTAGCGAGGCGAGCTCCTACAATGAGCAGTTCTTC. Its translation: CSAFISEASSYNEQFF.

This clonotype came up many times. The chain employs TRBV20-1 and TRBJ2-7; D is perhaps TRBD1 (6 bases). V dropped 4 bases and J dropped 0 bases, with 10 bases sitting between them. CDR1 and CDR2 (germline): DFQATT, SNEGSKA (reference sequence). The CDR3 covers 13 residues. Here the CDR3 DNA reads TGCAGTGCTAACGACAGGTTCTCCTACGAGCAGTACTTC. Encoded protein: CSANDRFSYEQYF.

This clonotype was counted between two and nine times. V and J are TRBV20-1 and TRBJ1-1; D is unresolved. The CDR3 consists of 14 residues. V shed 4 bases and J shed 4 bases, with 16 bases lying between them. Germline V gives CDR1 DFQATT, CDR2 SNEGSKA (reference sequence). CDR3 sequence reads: CSANPHPKGTEAFF. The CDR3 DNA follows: TGCAGTGCTAACCCCCACCCGAAGGGCACTGAAGCTTTCTTT.

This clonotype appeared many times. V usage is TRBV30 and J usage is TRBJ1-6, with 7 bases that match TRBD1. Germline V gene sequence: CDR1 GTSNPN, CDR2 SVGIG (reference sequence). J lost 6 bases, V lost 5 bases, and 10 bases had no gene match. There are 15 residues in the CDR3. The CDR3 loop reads CAWEQGTDGNSPLHF. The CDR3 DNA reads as TGTGCCTGGGAACAAGGGACAGATGGTAATTCACCCCTCCACTTT.

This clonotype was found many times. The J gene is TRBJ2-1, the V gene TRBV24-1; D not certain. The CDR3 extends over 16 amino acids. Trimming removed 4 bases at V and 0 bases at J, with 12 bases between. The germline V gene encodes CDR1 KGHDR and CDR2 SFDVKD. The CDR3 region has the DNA TGTGCCACCAGTGACTCTAGGCGGAGCTCCTACAATGAGCAGTTCTTC. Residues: CATSDSRRSSYNEQFF.

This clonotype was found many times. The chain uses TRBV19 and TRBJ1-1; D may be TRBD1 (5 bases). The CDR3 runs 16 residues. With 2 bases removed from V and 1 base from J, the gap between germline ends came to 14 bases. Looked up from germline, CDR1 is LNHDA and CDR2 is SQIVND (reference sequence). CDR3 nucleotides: TGTGCCAGTAGTATATTTGGCCTTACAGGGAACACTGAAGCTTTCTTT. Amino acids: CASSIFGLTGNTEAFF.

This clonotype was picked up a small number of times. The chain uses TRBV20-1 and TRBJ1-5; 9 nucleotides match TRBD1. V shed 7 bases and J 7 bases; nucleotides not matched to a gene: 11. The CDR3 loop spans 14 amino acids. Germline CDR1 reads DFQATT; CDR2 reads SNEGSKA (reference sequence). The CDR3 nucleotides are TGCAGTGGAAAGGACAGGGGCGGGAGACAGCCCCAGCATTTT. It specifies CSGKDRGGRQPQHF.

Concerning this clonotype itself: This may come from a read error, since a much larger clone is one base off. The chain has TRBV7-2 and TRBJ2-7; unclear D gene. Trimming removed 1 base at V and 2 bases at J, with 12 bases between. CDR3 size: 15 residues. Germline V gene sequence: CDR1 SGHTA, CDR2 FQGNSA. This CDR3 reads CASSLVEAAPYEQYF. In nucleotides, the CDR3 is TGTGCCAGCAGCTTAGTTGAGGCTGCCCCCTACGAGCAGTACTTC.

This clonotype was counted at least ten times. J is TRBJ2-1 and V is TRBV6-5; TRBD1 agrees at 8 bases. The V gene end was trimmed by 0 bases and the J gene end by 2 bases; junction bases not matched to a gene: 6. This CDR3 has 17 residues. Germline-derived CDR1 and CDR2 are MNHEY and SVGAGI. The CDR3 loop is CASSYSTGTGAYNEQFF. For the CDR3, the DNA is TGTGCCAGCAGTTACTCGACCGGGACAGGCGCCTACAATGAGCAGTTCTTC.

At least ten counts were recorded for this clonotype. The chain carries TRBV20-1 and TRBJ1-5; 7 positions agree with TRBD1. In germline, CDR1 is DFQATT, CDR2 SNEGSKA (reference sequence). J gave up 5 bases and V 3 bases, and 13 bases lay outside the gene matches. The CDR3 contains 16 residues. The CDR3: CSASPPRQGGHQPQHF. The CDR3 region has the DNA TGCAGTGCTAGCCCCCCAAGACAGGGAGGGCATCAGCCCCAGCATTTT.

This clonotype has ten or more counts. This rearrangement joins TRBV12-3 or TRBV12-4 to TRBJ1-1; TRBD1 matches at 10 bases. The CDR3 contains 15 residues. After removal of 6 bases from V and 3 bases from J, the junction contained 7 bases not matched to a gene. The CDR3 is CASSPRQGADTEAFF. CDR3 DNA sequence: TGTGCCAGCAGCCCAAGACAGGGGGCGGACACTGAAGCTTTCTTT.

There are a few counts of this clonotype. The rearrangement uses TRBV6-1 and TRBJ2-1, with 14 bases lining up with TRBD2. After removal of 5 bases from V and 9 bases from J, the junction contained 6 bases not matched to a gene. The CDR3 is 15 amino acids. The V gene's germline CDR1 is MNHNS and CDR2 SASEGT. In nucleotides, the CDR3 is TGTGCCAGCAGTCCCCGACTAGCGGGGGGGTTTGAGCAGTTCTTC. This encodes CASSPRLAGGFEQFF.

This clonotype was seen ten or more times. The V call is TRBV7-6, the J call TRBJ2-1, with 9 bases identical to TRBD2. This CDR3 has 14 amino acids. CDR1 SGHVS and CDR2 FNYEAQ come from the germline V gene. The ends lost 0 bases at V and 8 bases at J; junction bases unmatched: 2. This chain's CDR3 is CASSLAGLADEQFF. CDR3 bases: TGTGCCAGCAGCTTAGCGGGACTAGCTGATGAGCAGTTCTTC.

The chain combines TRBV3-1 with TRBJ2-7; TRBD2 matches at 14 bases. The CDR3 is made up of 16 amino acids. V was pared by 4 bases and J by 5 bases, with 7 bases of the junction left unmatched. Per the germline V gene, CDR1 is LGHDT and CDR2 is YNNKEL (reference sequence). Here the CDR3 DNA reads TGTGCCAGCAGCCCGGGACTAGCGGGAGTGAGGCACGAGCAGTACTTC. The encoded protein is CASSPGLAGVRHEQYF.

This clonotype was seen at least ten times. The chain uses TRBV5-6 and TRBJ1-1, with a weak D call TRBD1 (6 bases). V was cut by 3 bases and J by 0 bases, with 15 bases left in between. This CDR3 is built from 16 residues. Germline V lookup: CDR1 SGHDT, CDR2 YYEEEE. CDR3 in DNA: TGTGCCAGCAGCTATGTGACAGGAAACCTGAACACTGAAGCTTTCTTT. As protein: CASSYVTGNLNTEAFF.

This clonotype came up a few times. This chain's CDR3 is CASSVWGAGETQYF. The CDR3 DNA is TGCGCCAGCAGTGTCTGGGGAGCGGGAGAGACCCAGTACTTC. The J gene is TRBJ2-5, the V gene TRBV10-2; tentatively, D is TRBD2 (6 bases). The CDR3 covers 14 residues. V dropped 4 bases and J dropped 4 bases, with 13 bases sitting between them. Germline V lookup: CDR1 WSHSY, CDR2 SAAADI.

The CDR3 loop is CASSSSVVMGGDYGYTF. Written as DNA, the CDR3 is TGTGCCAGCAGCTCCTCCGTCGTGATGGGCGGCGACTATGGCTACACCTTC. The rearrangement joins TRBV7-9 to TRBJ1-2; no reliable D call. CDR1 SEHNR and CDR2 FQNEAQ come from the germline V gene (reference sequence). With 4 bases removed from V and 3 bases from J, the gap between germline ends came to 21 bases. The length of the CDR3 is 17 residues. The full variable domain, its missing parts supplied by reference TRBV7-9 and TRBJ1-2, is DTGVSQNPRHKITKRGQNVTFRCDPISEHNRLYWYRQTLGQGPEFLTYFQNEAQLEKSRLLSDRFSAERPKGSFSTLEIQRTEQGDSAMYLCASSSSVVMGGDYGYTFGSGTRLTVV.

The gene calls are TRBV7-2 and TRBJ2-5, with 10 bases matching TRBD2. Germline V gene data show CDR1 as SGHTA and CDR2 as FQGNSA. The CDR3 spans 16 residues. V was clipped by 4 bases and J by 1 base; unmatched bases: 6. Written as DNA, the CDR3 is TGTGCCAGCAGCTCGCAGACTAGCGGGCCCCAAGAGACCCAGTACTTC. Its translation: CASSSQTSGPQETQYF.

The CDR3 DNA reads TGTGCCAGCAGCCCTATCGCAACCCGGGCTCCAAATTCACCCCTCCACTTT. Translating it yields CASSPIATRAPNSPLHF. The chain uses TRBV11-2 and TRBJ1-6; D is ambiguous. CDR3 size: 17 residues. V lost 5 bases to trimming and J lost 7 bases, with 21 bases between them. The germline V gene has CDR1 SGHAT and CDR2 FQNNGV.

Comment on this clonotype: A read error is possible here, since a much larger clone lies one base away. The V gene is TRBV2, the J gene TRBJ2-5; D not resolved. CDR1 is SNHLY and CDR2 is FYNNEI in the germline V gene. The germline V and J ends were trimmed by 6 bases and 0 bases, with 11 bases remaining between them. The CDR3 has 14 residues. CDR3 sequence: CASSPGLHQETQYF. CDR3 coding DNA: TGTGCCAGCAGCCCGGGCCTCCACCAAGAGACCCAGTACTTC. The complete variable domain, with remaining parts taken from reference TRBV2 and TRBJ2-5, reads EPEVTQTPSHQVTQMGQEVILRCVPISNHLYFYWYRQILGQKVEFLVSFYNNEISEKSEIFDDQFSVERPDGSNFTLKIRSTKLEDSAMYFCASSPGLHQETQYFGPGTRLLVL.

The CDR3 here is CASSQTGVSGNTIYF. The CDR3 coding sequence is TGTGCCAGCAGCCAAACAGGGGTCTCTGGAAACACCATATATTTT. V gene TRBV6-1 combines with J gene TRBJ1-3, with 7 bases that match TRBD1. J gave up 0 bases and V 6 bases, and 5 bases lay outside the gene matches. The germline V gene encodes CDR1 MNHNS and CDR2 SASEGT. This CDR3 comprises 15 residues.

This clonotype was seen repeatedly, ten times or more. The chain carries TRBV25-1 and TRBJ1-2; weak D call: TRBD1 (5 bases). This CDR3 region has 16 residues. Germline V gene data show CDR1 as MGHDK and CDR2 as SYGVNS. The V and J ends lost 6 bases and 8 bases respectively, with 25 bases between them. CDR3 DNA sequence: TGTGCCAGCAGCGTTCGAACCCGGACGGGGGTAAACGGCTACACCTTC. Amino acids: CASSVRTRTGVNGYTF.

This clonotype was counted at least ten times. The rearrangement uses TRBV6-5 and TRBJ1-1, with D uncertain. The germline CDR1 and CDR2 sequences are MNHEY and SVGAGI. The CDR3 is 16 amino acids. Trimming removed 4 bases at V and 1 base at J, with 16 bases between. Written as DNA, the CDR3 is TGTGCCAGCAGTTTTTGGACCCGGGCCGAGAACACTGAAGCTTTCTTT. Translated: CASSFWTRAENTEAFF.

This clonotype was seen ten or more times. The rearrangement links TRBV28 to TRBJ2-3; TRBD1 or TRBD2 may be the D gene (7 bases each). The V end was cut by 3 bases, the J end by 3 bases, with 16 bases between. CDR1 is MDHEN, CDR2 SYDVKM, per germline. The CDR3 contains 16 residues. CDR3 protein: CASSFFQGGRTDTQYF. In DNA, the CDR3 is TGTGCCAGCAGTTTTTTTCAGGGGGGGAGGACAGATACGCAGTATTTT.

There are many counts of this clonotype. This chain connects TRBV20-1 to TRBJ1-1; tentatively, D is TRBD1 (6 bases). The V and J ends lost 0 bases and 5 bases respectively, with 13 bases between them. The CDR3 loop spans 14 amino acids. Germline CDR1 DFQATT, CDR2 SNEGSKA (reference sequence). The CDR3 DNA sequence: TGCAGTGCTAGAGATTTAGGGGGGCTAACTGAAGCTTTCTTT. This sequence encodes CSARDLGGLTEAFF.

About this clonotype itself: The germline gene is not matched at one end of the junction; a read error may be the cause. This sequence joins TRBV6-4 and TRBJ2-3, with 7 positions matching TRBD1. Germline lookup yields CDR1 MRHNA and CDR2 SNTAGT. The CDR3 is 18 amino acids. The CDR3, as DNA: TGTGCCCGCAGTGACGATGAGGACAGGCCGTCAAGCACAGATACGCAGTATTTT. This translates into CARSDDEDRPSSTDTQYF.